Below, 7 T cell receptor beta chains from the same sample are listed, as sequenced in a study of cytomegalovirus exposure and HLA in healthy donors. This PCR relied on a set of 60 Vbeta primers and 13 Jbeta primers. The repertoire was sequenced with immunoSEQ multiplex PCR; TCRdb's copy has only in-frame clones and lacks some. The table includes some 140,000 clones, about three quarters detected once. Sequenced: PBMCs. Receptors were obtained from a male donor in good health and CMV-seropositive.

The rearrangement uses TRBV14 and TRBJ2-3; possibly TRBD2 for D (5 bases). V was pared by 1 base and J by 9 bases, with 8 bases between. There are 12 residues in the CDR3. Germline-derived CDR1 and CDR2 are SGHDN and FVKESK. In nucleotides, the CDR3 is TGTGCCAGCAGCCAAGCCGGGGAGACGCAGTATTTT. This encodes CASSQAGETQYF.

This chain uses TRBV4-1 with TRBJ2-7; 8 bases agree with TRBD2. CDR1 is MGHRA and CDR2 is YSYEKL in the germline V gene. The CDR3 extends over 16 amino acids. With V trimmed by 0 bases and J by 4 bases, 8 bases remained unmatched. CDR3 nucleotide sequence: TGCGCCAGCAGCCAAGATCCGGGGGGGAATCTTTACGAGCAGTACTTC. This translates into CASSQDPGGNLYEQYF.

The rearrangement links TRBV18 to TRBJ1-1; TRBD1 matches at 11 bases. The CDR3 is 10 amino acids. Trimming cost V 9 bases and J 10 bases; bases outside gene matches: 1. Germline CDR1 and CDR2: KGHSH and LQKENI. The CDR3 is CASGTGGAFF. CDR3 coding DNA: TGTGCCAGTGGGACAGGGGGAGCTTTCTTT.

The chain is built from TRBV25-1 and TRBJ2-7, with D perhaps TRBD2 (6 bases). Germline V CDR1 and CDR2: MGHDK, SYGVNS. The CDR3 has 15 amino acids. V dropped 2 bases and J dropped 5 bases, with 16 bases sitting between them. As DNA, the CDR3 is TGTGCCAGCAGTGAAGCCTCCGGGAGAATCCACGAGCAGTACTTC. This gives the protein CASSEASGRIHEQYF.

CDR3 residues: CASSIQRSSYNEQFF. CDR3 DNA sequence: TGTGCCAGCAGTATACAGAGAAGCTCCTACAATGAGCAGTTCTTC. V gene TRBV6-4 combines with J gene TRBJ2-1; D gene uncertain. V was cut by 5 bases and J by 0 bases, with 11 bases left in between. Per the germline V gene, CDR1 is MRHNA and CDR2 is SNTAGT. The CDR3 has 15 amino acids.

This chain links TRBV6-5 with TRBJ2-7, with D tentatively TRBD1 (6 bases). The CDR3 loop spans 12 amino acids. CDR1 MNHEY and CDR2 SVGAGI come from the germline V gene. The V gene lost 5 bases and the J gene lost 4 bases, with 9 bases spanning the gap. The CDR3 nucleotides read TGTGCCAGCAGTAAACAGGGTTACGAGCAGTACTTC. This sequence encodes CASSKQGYEQYF.

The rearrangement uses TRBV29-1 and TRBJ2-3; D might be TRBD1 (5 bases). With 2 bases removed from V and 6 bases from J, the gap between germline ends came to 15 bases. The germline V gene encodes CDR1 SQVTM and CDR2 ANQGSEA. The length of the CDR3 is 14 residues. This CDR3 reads CSVEMAGLMDTQYF. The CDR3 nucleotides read TGCAGCGTTGAAATGGCAGGGTTGATGGATACGCAGTATTTT.